The 9 T cell receptor beta chains presented below share a single source sample, sequenced in a study of monozygotic twins with inflammatory bowel disease. TCRdb reanalyzed the 5' RACE reads and collapses them to one entry per CDR3 protein, without DNA. This listing includes 300,000 to 400,000 distinct CDR3 sequences. The specimen was blood. The source is a human donor with ulcerative colitis or Crohn's disease, or a healthy co-twin of an affected twin (not recorded which).

The chain joins TRBV7-2 to TRBJ2-7; the D call of TRBD2 rests on TCRdb alone, since no DNA is present to check it. Per the germline V gene, CDR1 is SGHTA and CDR2 is FQGNSA. CDR3 length equals 17 residues. Here the CDR3 reads CASSLAPSGRSGYEQYF.

The J gene is TRBJ2-1, the V gene TRBV6-1; TCRdb reports TRBD1, a call that lacks DNA to check it against. There are 15 residues in the CDR3. Per the germline V gene, CDR1 is MNHNS and CDR2 is SASEGT. The CDR3 protein is CASSPRDVRYNEQFF.

The genes are TRBV9 and TRBJ2-7; the TRBD1 assignment by TCRdb is unverifiable without DNA. Germline assignment: CDR1 SGDLS and CDR2 YYNGEE. This CDR3 has 15 residues. CDR3: CASSALPGPGYEQYF.

This chain links TRBV24-1 with TRBJ2-1; with no DNA, the TCRdb D assignment of TRBD1 cannot be verified. Per germline, CDR1 KGHDR and CDR2 SFDVKD. The CDR3 is made up of 15 amino acids. The CDR3 loop reads CATSETGTANNEQFF.

The V gene is TRBV5-1, the J gene TRBJ2-7; TCRdb lists TRBD2, though no DNA is available to test this call. CDR3 length equals 20 residues. Germline assignment: CDR1 SGHRS and CDR2 YFSETQ. CDR3 protein: CASSLWDPRYQGLAPYEQYF.

This chain connects TRBV29-1 to TRBJ1-1. The CDR3 length is 12 residues. From germline, CDR1 is SQVTM and CDR2 ANQGSEA. The CDR3 sequence: CSVDRGNTEAFF.

V and J are TRBV29-1 and TRBJ2-7; lacking DNA, the TRBD1 call made by TCRdb goes unchecked. There are 16 residues in the CDR3. Per germline, CDR1 SQVTM and CDR2 ANQGSEA. The CDR3 protein is CSALGRGHAVSYEQYF.

The J gene is TRBJ2-3, the V gene TRBV11-2; checking the TCRdb D call of TRBD1 is not possible without DNA. Germline V lookup: CDR1 SGHAT, CDR2 FQNNGV. The CDR3 totals 18 residues. The CDR3 sequence is CASSLEGGRVEGTDTQYF.

V usage is TRBV20-1 and J usage is TRBJ1-1; TCRdb picks TRBD1, but there is no DNA to check that call. Germline CDR1 is DFQATT and CDR2 is SNEGSKA (reference sequence). This CDR3 has 19 amino acids. CDR3 sequence reads: CSAREPRDRVQRTDTEAFF.